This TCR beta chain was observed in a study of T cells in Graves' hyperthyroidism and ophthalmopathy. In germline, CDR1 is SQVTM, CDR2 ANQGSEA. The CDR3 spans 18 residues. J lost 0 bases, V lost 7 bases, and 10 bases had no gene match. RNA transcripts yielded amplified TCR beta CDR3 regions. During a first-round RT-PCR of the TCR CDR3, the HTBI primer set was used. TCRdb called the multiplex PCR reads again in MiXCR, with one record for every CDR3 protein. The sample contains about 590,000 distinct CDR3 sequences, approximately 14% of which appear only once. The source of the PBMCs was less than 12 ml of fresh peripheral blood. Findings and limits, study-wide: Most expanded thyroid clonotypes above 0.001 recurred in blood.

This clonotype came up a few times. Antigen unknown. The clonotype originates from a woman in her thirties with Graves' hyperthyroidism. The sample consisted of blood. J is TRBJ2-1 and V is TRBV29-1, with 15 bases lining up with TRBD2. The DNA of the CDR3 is TGCAGCGATCGTCGGGGACTAGCGGGAGGTCTCTCCTACAATGAGCAGTTCTTC. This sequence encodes CSDRRGLAGGLSYNEQFF.